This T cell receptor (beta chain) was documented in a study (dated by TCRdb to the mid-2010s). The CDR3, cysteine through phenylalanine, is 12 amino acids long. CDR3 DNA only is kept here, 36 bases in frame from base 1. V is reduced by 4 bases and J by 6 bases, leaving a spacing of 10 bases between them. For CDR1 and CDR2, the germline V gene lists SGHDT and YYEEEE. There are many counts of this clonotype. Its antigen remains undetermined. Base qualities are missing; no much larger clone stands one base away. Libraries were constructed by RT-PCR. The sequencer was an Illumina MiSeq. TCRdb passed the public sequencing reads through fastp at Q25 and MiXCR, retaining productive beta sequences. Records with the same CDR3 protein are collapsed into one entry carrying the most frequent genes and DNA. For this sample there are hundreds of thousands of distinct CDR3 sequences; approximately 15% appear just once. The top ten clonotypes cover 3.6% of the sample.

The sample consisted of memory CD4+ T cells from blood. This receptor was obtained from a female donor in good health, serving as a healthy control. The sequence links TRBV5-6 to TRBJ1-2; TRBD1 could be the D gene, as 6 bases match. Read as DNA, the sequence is TGTGCCAGCAGCCCAGGGGTAGATGGCTACACCTTC. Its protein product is CASSPGVDGYTF. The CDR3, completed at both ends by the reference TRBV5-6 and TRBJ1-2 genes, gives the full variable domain DAGVTQSPTHLIKTRGQQVTLRCSPKSGHDTVSWYQQALGQGPQFIFQYYEEEERQRGNFPDRFSGHQFPNYSSELNVNALLLGDSALYLCASSPGVDGYTFGSGTRLTVV.